What follows describes a single TCR beta chain. The data are from a study of blood T cell repertoires in COVID-19. The overall study: The origin of the acute and convalescent COVID-19 samples was the United States, Italy and Spain. In each case, the material was cDNA or gDNA derived from T cells, B-cell-depleted T cells, or PBMCs.

In the original workflow: Estimates of nucleated cell counts were drawn from the amplification of reference gene primers. Sequencing was performed with immunoSEQ multiplex PCR; in TCRdb, only in-frame clones are kept and a portion is missing. V and J calls and clone size are those listed in that table; D and trimming were worked out from the DNA. Of roughly 150,000 clones in the sample, roughly 82% are singletons; the top ten hold 9.8%. Deletions cut 6 bases from V and 8 bases from J, with 16 bases between. The CDR3 spans 13 residues. The TCR was taken from a woman aged 45 to 65 with acute or convalescent COVID-19. The chain recombines TRBV12-3 or TRBV12-4 with TRBJ1-2, with D unresolved. The material sequenced was peripheral blood. The CDR3 nucleotides are TGTGCCAGCAGACCTGCCGGGGTAGGAGGCTACACCTTC. The encoded protein is CASRPAGVGGYTF.